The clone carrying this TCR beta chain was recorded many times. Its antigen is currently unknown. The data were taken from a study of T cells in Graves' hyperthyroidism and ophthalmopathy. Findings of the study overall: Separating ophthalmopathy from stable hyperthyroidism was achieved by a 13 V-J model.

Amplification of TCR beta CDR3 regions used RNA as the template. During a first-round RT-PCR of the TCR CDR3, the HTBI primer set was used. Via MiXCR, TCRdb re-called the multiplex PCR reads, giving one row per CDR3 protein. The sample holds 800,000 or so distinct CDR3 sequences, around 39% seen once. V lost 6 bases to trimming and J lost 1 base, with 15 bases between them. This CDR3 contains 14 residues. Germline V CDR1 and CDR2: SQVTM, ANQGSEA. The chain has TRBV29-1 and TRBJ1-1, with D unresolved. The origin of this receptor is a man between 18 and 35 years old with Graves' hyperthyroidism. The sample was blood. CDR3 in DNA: TGCAGCGTACGCATCCTCTGGGCGAACACTGAAGCTTTCTTT. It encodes CSVRILWANTEAFF.